A single sample is the source of the 29 T cell receptor beta chains below, sequenced in a study of blood T cell repertoires in COVID-19. This table comes from immunoSEQ multiplex PCR, and its TCRdb copy is limited to in-frame clones, with some not included. The sample holds under 300,000 clones, more than 70% seen once. Sequences were obtained from PBMCs or T cells enriched from blood (not recorded which). Source of these receptors: a woman aged 55-69 years in a cohort exposed to, infected with or recovered from COVID-19 (not recorded which).

V is TRBV28 and J is TRBJ2-3, with 12 bases aligning to TRBD2. Germline V gene data show CDR1 as MDHEN and CDR2 as SYDVKM. The CDR3 covers 17 residues. The V gene end was trimmed by 2 bases and the J gene end by 5 bases; junction bases not matched to a gene: 8. The CDR3 is CASSLRGLAGIQDTQYF. As DNA, the CDR3 is TGTGCCAGCAGTTTAAGAGGACTAGCGGGAATACAAGATACGCAGTATTTT.

This chain uses TRBV19 with TRBJ1-3; D gene uncertain. Trimming left V 5 bases short and J 4 bases short, with 6 bases between. The CDR3 spans 12 residues. Per germline, CDR1 LNHDA and CDR2 SQIVND (reference sequence). CDR3 bases: TGTGCCAGTAGTCCAACAGGAAACACCATATATTTT. It specifies CASSPTGNTIYF.

The V call is TRBV19, the J call TRBJ2-5; 7 bases line up with TRBD1. The CDR3 has 16 amino acids. J lost 4 bases, V lost 5 bases, and 13 bases had no gene match. Germline CDR1 is LNHDA and CDR2 is SQIVND (reference sequence). The CDR3, as DNA: TGTGCCAGTAGTCCCTCCCGGACAGGCGGAGGAGAGACCCAGTACTTC. Protein: CASSPSRTGGGETQYF. The whole variable domain, remainder taken from reference TRBV19 and TRBJ2-5, is DGGITQSPKYLFRKEGQNVTLSCEQNLNHDAMYWYRQDPGQGLRLIYYSQIVNDFQKGDIAEGYSVSREKKESFPLTVTSAQKNPTAFYLCASSPSRTGGGETQYFGPGTRLLVL.

This clone was detected a few times. V is TRBV11-2 and J is TRBJ2-7; perhaps TRBD2 as D (5 bases). The CDR3 has 14 amino acids. The germline CDR1 and CDR2 sequences are SGHAT and FQNNGV. Trimming pared 10 bases from V and 0 bases from J, leaving 16 bases between. The CDR3 loop reads CATSPGFSSYEQYF. CDR3 coding DNA: TGTGCCACATCCCCGGGGTTCAGCTCCTACGAGCAGTACTTC.

This clone was counted only a few times. The V gene is TRBV7-3, the J gene TRBJ2-3, with D possibly TRBD1 on 6 matching bases. V lost 5 bases and J lost 6, with 9 bases in between. CDR3 length: 12 residues. CDR1 is SGHTA, CDR2 FQGTGA, per germline. The chain's CDR3 is CASSPQGDTQYF. CDR3 nucleotides: TGTGCCAGCAGCCCGCAGGGGGATACGCAGTATTTT.

The chain combines TRBV4-3 with TRBJ1-2; D not resolved. Germline CDR1 LGHNA, CDR2 YSLEER. This CDR3 is 15 amino acids long. V was pared by 0 bases and J by 4 bases, with 12 bases between. The CDR3 loop is CASSQDHTAIYGYTF. CDR3 DNA: TGCGCCAGCAGCCAAGATCACACAGCCATCTATGGCTACACCTTC.

Regarding this clone: This specimen includes other DNA sequences encoding the same CDR3. The V gene is TRBV11-2, the J gene TRBJ2-7, with TRBD1 matching over 9 bases. Germline trimming cut 5 bases from V and 3 bases from J; bases unmatched to any gene: 8. The CDR3 contains 15 residues. Looked up from germline, CDR1 is SGHAT and CDR2 is FQNNGV. The CDR3 DNA reads TGTGCCAGCAGCCCCCCCGGGACAGGGATCTACGAGCAGTACTTC. It translates to CASSPPGTGIYEQYF. Supplemented by reference TRBV11-2 and TRBJ2-7, the full variable domain reads EAGVAQSPRYKIIEKRQSVAFWCNPISGHATLYWYQQILGQGPKLLIQFQNNGVVDDSQLPKDRFSAERLKGVDSTLKIQPAKLEDSAVYLCASSPPGTGIYEQYFGPGTRLTVT.

J is TRBJ1-3 and V is TRBV30; D not resolved. With 5 bases removed from V and 1 base from J, the gap between germline ends came to 9 bases. This CDR3 comprises 13 residues. Germline-derived CDR1 and CDR2 are GTSNPN and SVGIG (reference sequence). CDR3 in DNA: TGTGCCTGGGGCAGATCGTCTGGAAACACCATATATTTT. It yields the protein CAWGRSSGNTIYF.

This clone has a single count. The chain has TRBV19 and TRBJ1-3, with no clear D. The V and J ends lost 3 bases and 0 bases respectively, with 18 bases between them. The CDR3 sequence is 18 residues long. Germline V gene data show CDR1 as LNHDA and CDR2 as SQIVND (reference sequence). The CDR3 loop reads CASSIQPTTLSSGNTIYF. CDR3 DNA sequence: TGTGCCAGTAGTATCCAACCGACGACTCTCTCCTCTGGAAACACCATATATTTT.

This chain connects TRBV9 to TRBJ2-7, with 10 bases matching TRBD2. The CDR3 sequence is 15 residues long. V was clipped by 0 bases and J by 2 bases; unmatched bases: 2. Germline CDR1 and CDR2: SGDLS and YYNGEE. The CDR3, as DNA: TGTGCCAGCAGCGTAGCTAGCGGGAGTACCTACGAGCAGTACTTC. This encodes CASSVASGSTYEQYF.

This clone came up once. The chain employs TRBV7-6 and TRBJ2-1; TRBD2 might be the D (6 bases). This CDR3 region has 16 residues. CDR1 and CDR2 from the germline V gene are SGHVS and FNYEAQ. V was trimmed by 5 bases and J by 0 bases, leaving 14 bases between them. CDR3 region: CASSLSAGNSYNEQFF. CDR3 sequence (DNA): TGTGCCAGCAGCCTTTCGGCGGGAAACTCCTACAATGAGCAGTTCTTC.

V is TRBV29-1 and J is TRBJ2-5; D gene unclear. The CDR3 has 10 residues. V lost 3 bases and J 7 bases, leaving 6 bases between the germline ends. Germline assignment: CDR1 SQVTM and CDR2 ANQGSEA. In DNA form, the CDR3 reads TGCAGCGTTGACCAGGTGACCCAGTACTTC. As protein: CSVDQVTQYF. Filled out from reference TRBV29-1 and TRBJ2-5, the complete variable domain reads SAVISQKPSRDICQRGTSLTIQCQVDSQVTMMFWYRQQPGQSLTLIATANQGSEATYESGFVIDKFPISRPNLTFSTLTVSNMSPEDSSIYLCSVDQVTQYFGPGTRLLVL.

V usage is TRBV7-2 and J usage is TRBJ1-6, with TRBD1 matching over 8 bases. CDR1 and CDR2 (germline): SGHTA, FQGNSA. This CDR3 is 15 amino acids long. J gave up 13 bases and V 4 bases, and 12 bases lay outside the gene matches. The CDR3 protein is CASSSPRQGINPLHF. CDR3 sequence (DNA): TGTGCCAGCAGCTCCCCGAGACAGGGGATTAATCCCCTCCACTTT. Complete variable domain (other parts from reference TRBV7-2 and TRBJ1-6): GAGVSQSPSNKVTEKGKDVELRCDPISGHTALYWYRQSLGQGLEFLIYFQGNSAPDKSGLPSDRFSAERTGGSVSTLTIQRTQQEDSAVYLCASSSPRQGINPLHFGNGTRLTVT.

This chain links TRBV27 with TRBJ2-1, with 8 positions matching TRBD2. Germline V CDR1 and CDR2: MNHEY, SMNVEV (reference sequence). This CDR3 has 13 residues. The ends lost 5 bases at V and 8 bases at J; junction bases unmatched: 5. The CDR3 coding sequence is TGTGCCAGCAGTCTACGGGAGGGAGATGAGCAGTTCTTC. Protein product: CASSLREGDEQFF.

The chain is built from TRBV28 and TRBJ2-7, with D possibly matching TRBD1 (7 bases). The germline V and J ends were trimmed by 7 bases and 2 bases, with 21 bases remaining between them. The V gene's germline CDR1 is MDHEN and CDR2 SYDVKM. CDR3 length: 16 residues. The CDR3 sequence: CASTQPAGQSTYEQYF. The CDR3, as DNA: TGTGCCAGCACCCAGCCCGCGGGACAGTCTACCTACGAGCAGTACTTC.

J is TRBJ2-1 and V is TRBV27; the match to TRBD2 covers 10 bases. Trimming cost V 5 bases and J 1 base; bases outside gene matches: 11. This CDR3 has 18 residues. Germline assignment: CDR1 MNHEY and CDR2 SMNVEV (reference sequence). The CDR3, as DNA: TGTGCCAGCAGTACCCCTAGCGGGAGCCTACGGTCCTACAATGAGCAGTTCTTC. Its translation: CASSTPSGSLRSYNEQFF.

In nucleotides, the CDR3 is TGTGCCAGCAGACCGGGACAGGATTACTCACCCCTCCACTTT. As protein: CASRPGQDYSPLHF. This chain connects TRBV27 to TRBJ1-6; 8 bases align to TRBD1. CDR3 size: 14 residues. Germline V lookup: CDR1 MNHEY, CDR2 SMNVEV (reference sequence). Losses at the gene ends were 6 bases for V and 10 bases for J; bases not matched to a gene: 8.

CDR3 DNA sequence: TGTGCCAGCAGCTTAGGTGACATTAGCAATCAGCCCCAGCATTTT. Its translation is CASSLGDISNQPQHF. This sequence joins TRBV7-9 and TRBJ1-5; D is unclear. Trimming left V 1 base short and J 0 bases short, with 7 bases between. The CDR3 contains 15 residues. The germline V gene encodes CDR1 SEHNR and CDR2 FQNEAQ (reference sequence).

The chain recombines TRBV9 with TRBJ2-1, with a tentative D call TRBD1 (7 bases). Trimming pared 4 bases from V and 0 bases from J, leaving 11 bases between. CDR1 and CDR2 from the germline V gene are SGDLS and YYNGEE. This CDR3 spans 15 amino acids. The CDR3 DNA reads TGTGCCAGCAGCTCAGGGGGGAGCTCCTACAATGAGCAGTTCTTC. Its translation is CASSSGGSSYNEQFF.

The chain recombines TRBV28 with TRBJ2-7; tentative D call: TRBD1 (5 bases). Germline V CDR1 and CDR2: MDHEN, SYDVKM. Trimming pared 6 bases from V and 7 bases from J, leaving 10 bases between. The CDR3 has 11 residues. CDR3 in amino acids: CASRGHREQYF. The CDR3 DNA sequence: TGTGCCAGCAGGGGGCATAGGGAGCAGTACTTC.

This clone was counted between two and nine times. The V and J genes are TRBV7-9 and TRBJ2-7; 9 nucleotides line up with TRBD1. Germline CDR1 and CDR2: SEHNR and FQNEAQ (reference sequence). This CDR3 is 13 amino acids long. J was trimmed by 5 bases and V by 5 bases; bases with no gene match: 4. The CDR3 coding sequence is TGTGCCAGCAGCGCCCGGACAGGGGACGAGCAGTACTTC. Protein product: CASSARTGDEQYF.

This clone was recorded only once. The CDR3 here is CASGLPSGRVNTEAFF. CDR3 bases: TGTGCCAGCGGATTACCCTCCGGCAGGGTGAACACTGAAGCTTTCTTT. The chain has TRBV5-5 and TRBJ1-1, with D possibly being TRBD1 (5 bases). The V end was cut by 7 bases, the J end by 0 bases, with 19 bases between. This CDR3 spans 16 amino acids. Per germline, CDR1 SGHKS and CDR2 YYEKEE (reference sequence).

This clone has just a few counts. This sequence joins TRBV7-9 and TRBJ1-1; D gene unclear. Trimming shortened V by 5 bases and J by 1 base, and 11 bases separated the two germline ends. The CDR3 covers 14 residues. Germline loops: CDR1 SEHNR, CDR2 FQNEAQ (reference sequence). CDR3 amino acids: CASSRETPNTEAFF. CDR3 bases: TGTGCCAGCAGCCGAGAGACACCGAACACTGAAGCTTTCTTT.

The gene calls are TRBV29-1 and TRBJ1-1, with no clear D. Germline V CDR1 and CDR2: SQVTM, ANQGSEA. This CDR3 contains 14 residues. With 0 bases removed from V and 1 base from J, the gap between germline ends came to 9 bases. CDR3 region: CSVEDNGENTEAFF. CDR3 DNA sequence: TGCAGCGTTGAAGATAACGGGGAGAACACTGAAGCTTTCTTT. Looking up the rest from reference TRBV29-1 and TRBJ1-1 gives the full variable domain: SAVISQKPSRDICQRGTSLTIQCQVDSQVTMMFWYRQQPGQSLTLIATANQGSEATYESGFVIDKFPISRPNLTFSTLTVSNMSPEDSSIYLCSVEDNGENTEAFFGQGTRLTVV.

The chain links TRBV15 to TRBJ2-7, with TRBD1 as a possible D gene (6 bases). Trimming removed 5 bases at V and 2 bases at J, with 13 bases between. The CDR3 totals 14 residues. Germline V CDR1 and CDR2: LNHNV, YYDKDF (reference sequence). In DNA form, the CDR3 reads TGTGCCACCAGCCACCGGACAGCCCCCTACGAGCAGTACTTC. It encodes CATSHRTAPYEQYF.

This clone has only a few counts. The chain recombines TRBV6-2 or TRBV6-3 with TRBJ2-7; 8 bases map to TRBD2. This CDR3 has 17 amino acids. V lost 0 bases and J lost 5; bases outside the gene matches: 12. From germline, CDR1 is MNHEY and CDR2 SVGEGT. The CDR3, as DNA: TGTGCCAGCAGTTACTCTCCGGCGGGAGGATTGAAGGACGAGCAGTACTTC. Its translation: CASSYSPAGGLKDEQYF.

The count of this clone is one. The chain uses TRBV24-1 and TRBJ2-7; D might be TRBD2 (5 bases). V was cut by 1 base and J by 1 base, with 22 bases left in between. This CDR3 contains 19 residues. CDR1 is KGHDR, CDR2 SFDVKD, per germline. As DNA, the CDR3 is TGTGCCACCAGTGATTTATGCCTAGTAGTGAGGGATAGGTCCTACGAGCAGTACTTC. Its protein is CATSDLCLVVRDRSYEQYF.

The rearrangement links TRBV4-3 to TRBJ1-6; D may be TRBD1 (5 bases). The CDR3 length is 16 residues. Looked up from germline, CDR1 is LGHNA and CDR2 is YSLEER. Trimming took 1 base from V and 10 from J, leaving 17 bases between them. CDR3 in amino acids: CASSQADGQRNSPLHF. The CDR3 DNA follows: TGCGCCAGCAGCCAAGCAGACGGACAAAGAAACTCACCCCTCCACTTT.

This rearrangement joins TRBV4-1 to TRBJ2-1, with D unresolved. Germline assignment: CDR1 MGHRA and CDR2 YSYEKL. Trimming took 3 bases from V and 5 from J, leaving 5 bases between them. The CDR3 loop spans 12 amino acids. The DNA of the CDR3 is TGCGCCAGCAGCCACCACAACAATGAGCAGTTCTTC. Translated: CASSHHNNEQFF.